The present TCR beta chain was sequenced within a study of graft-versus-host responses after intestinal transplantation. Study information: Each of the recipients got a multivisceral, liver-intestinal, or isolated intestinal transplant.

Study results and limitations: Detected in recipient marrow were GvH clones, some of which were first observed in ileum or blood.

Between the trimmed V and J ends, which lost 6 bases and 0 bases, there was a span of 15 bases. The CDR3 length is 15 residues. The germline V gene encodes CDR1 MDHEN and CDR2 SYDVKM. About this clone: The target antigen is unknown.

The table came from immunoSEQ multiplex PCR; TCRdb's copy has only in-frame clones and leaves some out. The table shows tens of thousands of clones, with 90% to 95% occurring only once. J is TRBJ2-7 and V is TRBV28; D may be TRBD2 (7 bases). The receptor was isolated from a human donor who was the organ donor for an intestinal transplant. The specimen comprised unstimulated CD8+ T cells sorted from spleen or lymph node cells, sampled before transplant. The CDR3 loop reads CASSRKGGSSYEQYF. Written as DNA, the CDR3 is TGTGCCAGCAGCCGAAAGGGGGGGAGCTCCTACGAGCAGTACTTC.